Each of the 10 T cell receptor beta chains below was sequenced from the same sample in a study of T cells after yellow fever vaccination. TCRdb itself ran the 5' RACE reads through MiXCR, one entry per CDR3 protein. The profile shows around 320,000 distinct CDR3 sequences, approximately 10% of them singletons. The specimen was CD4+ T cells sorted from PBMCs, collected 5 days after the yellow fever booster vaccination. The receptors were gathered from a man aged 18 to 29 who received the YFV17D yellow fever vaccine.

This clonotype was recorded a few times. This sequence joins TRBV6-5 and TRBJ1-2, with D possibly TRBD1 on 6 matching bases. Germline loops: CDR1 MNHEY, CDR2 SVGAGI. Trimming left V 2 bases short and J 5 bases short, with 12 bases between. This CDR3 comprises 14 residues. The CDR3 loop reads CASSYGGQTYGYTF. The CDR3 nucleotides are TGTGCCAGCAGTTACGGTGGACAGACTTATGGCTACACCTTC.

The chain uses TRBV7-3 and TRBJ1-4, with TRBD1 matching over 7 bases. V trimming: 5 bases; J trimming: 8 bases; junction bases outside the gene matches: 8. There are 14 residues in the CDR3. CDR1 is SGHTA and CDR2 is FQGTGA in the germline V gene. The chain's CDR3 is CASSPTGNGEKLFF. The CDR3 bases are TGTGCCAGCAGCCCGACAGGGAATGGGGAAAAACTGTTTTTT.

This clonotype was detected many times. V usage is TRBV5-1 and J usage is TRBJ2-6; tentative D call: TRBD2 (5 bases). Trimming removed 4 bases at V and 0 bases at J, with 11 bases between. Germline assignment: CDR1 SGHRS and CDR2 YFSETQ. The CDR3 runs 16 residues. As DNA, the CDR3 is TGCGCCAGCAGCCAACTCGGGAACTCTGGGGCCAACGTCCTGACTTTC. Amino acids: CASSQLGNSGANVLTF.

The chain has TRBV20-1 and TRBJ1-5, with a tentative D call TRBD1 (6 bases). The CDR3 contains 12 residues. Germline CDR1 DFQATT, CDR2 SNEGSKA (reference sequence). Trimming left V 7 bases short and J 3 bases short, with 10 bases between. The CDR3 DNA follows: TGCAGTGTAGGACAGCTCAATCAGCCCCAGCATTTT. Protein: CSVGQLNQPQHF.

V usage is TRBV6-2 or TRBV6-3 and J usage is TRBJ2-1, with 8 bases fitting TRBD2. Germline CDR1 MNHEY, CDR2 SVGEGT. The V segment lost 6 bases and the J segment 10 bases; nucleotides outside the gene matches: 11. This CDR3 comprises 14 residues. CDR3 sequence: CASSPGVSGGEQFF. CDR3 in DNA: TGTGCCAGCAGCCCCGGGGTGAGCGGGGGCGAGCAGTTCTTC.

V and J are TRBV28 and TRBJ2-5; D remains ambiguous. V was trimmed by 8 bases and J by 1 base, leaving 8 bases between them. This CDR3 contains 12 residues. Germline CDR1 is MDHEN and CDR2 is SYDVKM. The CDR3: CASALVQETQYF. CDR3 DNA: TGTGCCAGCGCGCTAGTCCAAGAGACCCAGTACTTC. The whole variable domain, remainder taken from reference TRBV28 and TRBJ2-5, is DVKVTQSSRYLVKRTGEKVFLECVQDMDHENMFWYRQDPGLGLRLIYFSYDVKMKEKGDIPEGYSVSREKKERFSLILESASTNQTSMYLCASALVQETQYFGPGTRLLVL.

This clonotype has a count of ten or more. This chain joins TRBV5-1 and TRBJ1-5; D gene unclear. The V end was cut by 0 bases, the J end by 0 bases, with 7 bases between. The germline gives CDR1 SGHRS, CDR2 YFSETQ. The CDR3 is 15 amino acids. The CDR3 spells CASSLDGYSNQPQHF. The CDR3 DNA reads TGCGCCAGCAGCTTGGACGGGTATAGCAATCAGCCCCAGCATTTT. Using reference TRBV5-1 and TRBJ1-5 for the parts outside the CDR3, the full variable domain is KAGVTQTPRYLIKTRGQQVTLSCSPISGHRSVSWYQQTPGQGLQFLFEYFSETQRNKGNFPGRFSGRQFSNSRSEMNVSTLELGDSALYLCASSLDGYSNQPQHFGDGTRLSIL.

The chain couples TRBV7-2 to TRBJ1-3; D possibly corresponds to TRBD1 (5 bases). The V end was cut by 3 bases, the J end by 1 base, with 10 bases between. The CDR3 length is 15 residues. In germline, CDR1 is SGHTA, CDR2 FQGNSA. The CDR3: CASSLAPGSGNTIYF. For the CDR3, the DNA is TGTGCCAGCAGCTTGGCCCCAGGGTCTGGAAACACCATATATTTT.

The chain has TRBV7-3 and TRBJ2-2, with 12 bases that match TRBD2. The V and J ends lost 5 bases and 6 bases, in that order; junction bases with no gene match: 4. Germline assignment: CDR1 SGHTA and CDR2 FQGTGA. This CDR3 region has 15 residues. The DNA of the CDR3 is TGTGCCAGCAGCACTAGCGGGGGGAGGTCCGGGGAGCTGTTTTTT. It specifies CASSTSGGRSGELFF.

This clonotype was detected a few times. The chain joins TRBV20-1 to TRBJ1-4, with TRBD1 matching 12 bases. This CDR3 comprises 14 residues. Germline trimming cut 4 bases from V and 8 bases from J; bases unmatched to any gene: 5. The germline gives CDR1 DFQATT, CDR2 SNEGSKA (reference sequence). The CDR3 loop reads CSATGTGGREKLFF. The CDR3, as DNA: TGCAGTGCTACCGGGACAGGGGGCCGGGAAAAACTGTTTTTT.